The 28 T cell receptor beta chains reported below all come from one sample, sequenced in a study of a mutant IDH1 vaccine in newly diagnosed glioma. The repertoire was sequenced with immunoSEQ multiplex PCR; TCRdb's copy has only in-frame clones and lacks some. The sample yields about 98,000 clones, approximately 90% seen once. Time point given: baseline, week 1 (first vaccination visit). The sample's treatment: pre-vaccination baseline after standard-of-care therapy. The specimen was PBMCs, collected from a glioma patient treated with radiotherapy, temozolomide or both. The receptors derive from a woman in her fifties or sixties with glioma.

The chain carries TRBV2 and TRBJ1-5; D perhaps matches TRBD1 (6 bases). The CDR3 is made up of 14 amino acids. CDR1 and CDR2 from the germline V gene are SNHLY and FYNNEI. Trimming cost V 6 bases and J 1 base, with 10 bases left between them. For the CDR3, the DNA is TGTGCCAGCAGCCAGGGGTTCAGCAATCAGCCCCAGCATTTT. Its translation: CASSQGFSNQPQHF.

The J gene is TRBJ2-7, the V gene TRBV28; TRBD2 might be the D (5 bases). The V gene lost 6 bases and the J gene lost 4 bases, with 10 bases spanning the gap. CDR1 MDHEN and CDR2 SYDVKM come from the germline V gene. The CDR3 covers 12 residues. The CDR3 is CASSPRGYEQYF. In DNA, the CDR3 is TGTGCCAGCAGCCCTCGGGGTTACGAGCAGTACTTC.

V and J are TRBV27 and TRBJ2-7; TRBD2 aligns across 10 bases. Losses at the gene ends were 4 bases for V and 4 bases for J; bases not matched to a gene: 7. CDR1 is MNHEY, CDR2 SMNVEV, per germline (reference sequence). The CDR3 consists of 15 residues. The CDR3 region has the DNA TGTGCCAGCAGTTCCCCCCTAGCGGGAGAATACGAGCAGTACTTC. It specifies CASSSPLAGEYEQYF.

The CDR3 reads CASRETGDYGYTF. The CDR3 coding sequence is TGTGCCAGCAGGGAAACAGGGGACTATGGCTACACCTTC. The V gene is TRBV6-4, the J gene TRBJ1-2; 7 nucleotides match TRBD1. The CDR3 extends over 13 amino acids. Trimming cost V 6 bases and J 3 bases; bases outside gene matches: 4. From germline, CDR1 is MRHNA and CDR2 SNTAGT.

The V gene is TRBV5-1, the J gene TRBJ2-3, with D possibly being TRBD2 (5 bases). The CDR3 length is 15 residues. V was pared by 5 bases and J by 5 bases, with 18 bases between. Germline V gene data show CDR1 as SGHRS and CDR2 as YFSETQ. Here the CDR3 reads CASSQAPGSGDTQYF. Here the CDR3 DNA reads TGCGCCAGCAGTCAGGCCCCGGGGAGCGGAGATACGCAGTATTTT.

The genes are TRBV10-3 and TRBJ1-6; D not certain. Germline V gives CDR1 ENHRY, CDR2 SYGVKD. V lost 6 bases and J lost 4, with 7 bases in between. The CDR3 is 13 residues long. The chain's CDR3 is CAIRGSYNSPLHF. In DNA form, the CDR3 reads TGTGCCATCAGAGGGTCTTATAATTCACCCCTCCACTTT.

The chain employs TRBV7-9 and TRBJ2-5; a weak D match, TRBD1 (6 bases). CDR1 and CDR2 (germline): SEHNR, FQNEAQ (reference sequence). V was clipped by 4 bases and J by 2 bases, with 11 bases between them. The length of the CDR3 is 14 residues. CDR3 in DNA: TGTGCCAGCAGCTCTGGACAGTATCAAGAGACCCAGTACTTC. Translated, it gives CASSSGQYQETQYF.

The V call is TRBV6-5, the J call TRBJ2-5, with a possible D match to TRBD1 (5 bases). V was trimmed by 6 bases and J by 1 base, leaving 12 bases between them. This CDR3 has 14 residues. Germline V gives CDR1 MNHEY, CDR2 SVGAGI. The chain's CDR3 is CASSRQGSQETQYF. The CDR3 DNA reads TGTGCCAGCAGCCGCCAGGGCTCCCAAGAGACCCAGTACTTC.

This clone was detected once. The V and J genes are TRBV7-9 and TRBJ2-7, with D unresolved. The CDR3 extends over 12 amino acids. V was cut by 3 bases and J by 4 bases, with 7 bases left in between. Germline assignment: CDR1 SEHNR and CDR2 FQNEAQ (reference sequence). The CDR3 sequence: CASSFSSYEQYF. The CDR3, as DNA: TGTGCCAGCAGCTTTTCAAGTTACGAGCAGTACTTC.

The gene calls are TRBV12-5 and TRBJ2-3; D uncertain. This CDR3 is 12 amino acids long. The germline CDR1 and CDR2 sequences are LGHNT and FRNRAP. The V end was cut by 7 bases, the J end by 8 bases, with 13 bases between. The CDR3 protein is CASAKDQSTQYF. CDR3 nucleotides: TGTGCTAGTGCCAAGGACCAGAGTACGCAGTATTTT.

The V gene is TRBV6-5, the J gene TRBJ2-5; 8 bases agree with TRBD1. The CDR3 contains 15 residues. The germline V gene has CDR1 MNHEY and CDR2 SVGAGI. J lost 2 bases, V lost 6 bases, and 8 bases had no gene match. This CDR3 reads CASRPTGTGQETQYF. For the CDR3, the DNA is TGTGCCAGCAGGCCCACTGGGACAGGACAAGAGACCCAGTACTTC.

The J gene is TRBJ2-3, the V gene TRBV9, with D perhaps matching TRBD1 or TRBD2 (5 bases each). CDR1 is SGDLS and CDR2 is YYNGEE in the germline V gene. V was cut by 6 bases and J by 0 bases, with 11 bases left in between. This CDR3 region has 14 residues. The DNA for the CDR3 is TGTGCCAGCACCGGGACCTCAAGCACAGATACGCAGTATTTT. It codes for CASTGTSSTDTQYF.

V usage is TRBV28 and J usage is TRBJ2-5; D is undetermined. Per germline, CDR1 MDHEN and CDR2 SYDVKM. Trimming removed 3 bases at V and 1 base at J, with 6 bases between. The CDR3 loop spans 13 amino acids. The DNA of the CDR3 is TGTGCCAGCAGTTTGGTGGTCCAAGAGACCCAGTACTTC. Encoded protein: CASSLVVQETQYF. Variable domain in full (rest from reference TRBV28 and TRBJ2-5): DVKVTQSSRYLVKRTGEKVFLECVQDMDHENMFWYRQDPGLGLRLIYFSYDVKMKEKGDIPEGYSVSREKKERFSLILESASTNQTSMYLCASSLVVQETQYFGPGTRLLVL.

The chain uses TRBV18 and TRBJ2-7; 10 positions agree with TRBD1. Germline values: CDR1 KGHSH, CDR2 LQKENI. The CDR3 consists of 15 residues. V shed 0 bases and J 3 bases; nucleotides not matched to a gene: 2. Written as DNA, the CDR3 is TGTGCCAGCTCACCACCGGGACAGGGGTTCTACGAGCAGTACTTC. Encoded protein: CASSPPGQGFYEQYF.

By proportion, this clone is medium-sized. This rearrangement joins TRBV5-1 to TRBJ2-7, with 7 positions matching TRBD1. Per the germline V gene, CDR1 is SGHRS and CDR2 is YFSETQ. V was clipped by 0 bases and J by 2 bases; unmatched bases: 5. The CDR3 runs 15 residues. The CDR3 loop reads CASSLGDRVPYEQYF. DNA of the CDR3: TGCGCCAGCAGCTTGGGAGACAGGGTCCCCTACGAGCAGTACTTC. The full variable domain, its missing parts supplied by reference TRBV5-1 and TRBJ2-7, is KAGVTQTPRYLIKTRGQQVTLSCSPISGHRSVSWYQQTPGQGLQFLFEYFSETQRNKGNFPGRFSGRQFSNSRSEMNVSTLELGDSALYLCASSLGDRVPYEQYFGPGTRLTVT.

The chain recombines TRBV7-2 with TRBJ2-1; a weak D match, TRBD2 (5 bases). The germline gives CDR1 SGHTA, CDR2 FQGNSA. V was cut by 1 base and J by 7 bases, with 8 bases left in between. This CDR3 is 13 amino acids long. The CDR3 nucleotides read TGTGCCAGCAGCTTAGGAGGGAAGAATGAGCAGTTCTTC. Protein sequence: CASSLGGKNEQFF.

The V and J genes are TRBV20-1 and TRBJ2-5; D possibly corresponds to TRBD2 (6 bases). With the DNA end fitting TRBJ2-7 better, the J assignment may be wrong. From germline, CDR1 is DFQATT and CDR2 SNEGSKA (reference sequence). The CDR3 has 10 residues. The CDR3 region has the DNA TGCAGTCCGGGAGCCTACGAGCAGTACTTC. Protein sequence: CSPGAYEQYF.

The gene calls are TRBV29-1 and TRBJ2-1, with TRBD2 as a possible D gene (6 bases). Germline CDR1 SQVTM, CDR2 ANQGSEA. The length of the CDR3 is 14 residues. The V gene lost 5 bases and the J gene lost 5 bases, with 16 bases spanning the gap. The CDR3 spells CSVTPQLANNEQFF. The CDR3, as DNA: TGCAGCGTTACCCCCCAACTAGCTAACAATGAGCAGTTCTTC.

V gene TRBV6-4 combines with J gene TRBJ2-3; no clear D gene. The germline CDR1 and CDR2 sequences are MRHNA and SNTAGT. Trimming cost V 10 bases and J 6 bases, with 5 bases left between them. There are 9 residues in the CDR3. CDR3 in amino acids: CANGDTQYF. The CDR3 DNA sequence: TGTGCCAACGGTGATACGCAGTATTTT.

The rearrangement joins TRBV9 to TRBJ2-2; tentative D call: TRBD2 (6 bases). CDR3 size: 15 residues. V was trimmed by 6 bases and J by 0 bases, leaving 12 bases between them. The V gene's germline CDR1 is SGDLS and CDR2 YYNGEE. The CDR3 DNA reads TGTGCCAGCAAGGCGGGGAACGCGAACACCGGGGAGCTGTTTTTT. Translating gives CASKAGNANTGELFF.

The V gene is TRBV5-1, the J gene TRBJ2-3, with TRBD2 as a possible D gene (5 bases). The CDR3 totals 15 residues. V was clipped by 2 bases and J by 3 bases, with 13 bases between them. The V gene's germline CDR1 is SGHRS and CDR2 YFSETQ. The CDR3 loop reads CASSFSGPGTDTQYF. DNA of the CDR3: TGCGCCAGCAGCTTCTCCGGGCCGGGAACAGATACGCAGTATTTT. Together with reference TRBV5-1 and TRBJ2-3, the CDR3 gives the full variable domain: KAGVTQTPRYLIKTRGQQVTLSCSPISGHRSVSWYQQTPGQGLQFLFEYFSETQRNKGNFPGRFSGRQFSNSRSEMNVSTLELGDSALYLCASSFSGPGTDTQYFGPGTRLTVL.

The rearrangement joins TRBV7-9 to TRBJ2-7, with D possibly matching TRBD2 (6 bases). The V gene's germline CDR1 is SEHNR and CDR2 FQNEAQ (reference sequence). The CDR3 covers 13 residues. Trimming removed 3 bases from V and 5 bases from J, with 11 bases in between. This CDR3 reads CASSLGWGDEQYF. In DNA, the CDR3 is TGTGCCAGCAGCTTGGGTTGGGGGGACGAGCAGTACTTC.

The chain employs TRBV10-2 and TRBJ2-1, with TRBD2 identical over 12 bases. Trimming at V came to 4 bases and at J to 9 bases, leaving 4 bases not matched to a gene. This CDR3 has 14 amino acids. Germline V lookup: CDR1 WSHSY, CDR2 SAAADI. CDR3 in amino acids: CASSGLAGVGEQFF. CDR3 DNA: TGCGCCAGCAGTGGACTAGCGGGAGTGGGTGAGCAGTTCTTC.

The V gene is TRBV5-1, the J gene TRBJ2-2, with a weak D call TRBD2 (6 bases). V gave up 3 bases and J gave up 0 bases, with 15 bases separating them. The CDR3 runs to 17 residues. Germline CDR1 is SGHRS and CDR2 is YFSETQ. The CDR3 nucleotides read TGCGCCAGCAGCTCAAACTCCGGGACTGCGAACACCGGGGAGCTGTTTTTT. Translated: CASSSNSGTANTGELFF.

The V call is TRBV5-6, the J call TRBJ2-7; no clear D. This CDR3 has 14 residues. V lost 0 bases, J lost 3 bases, and 10 bases lay in between. CDR1 is SGHDT, CDR2 YYEEEE, per germline. CDR3 residues: CASSLGRPFYEQYF. For the CDR3, the DNA is TGTGCCAGCAGCTTGGGCAGACCATTCTACGAGCAGTACTTC.

The CDR3 bases are TGTGCCAGCAGCGGGACTCGGGGGGCTGGATCACCCCTCCACTTT. This encodes CASSGTRGAGSPLHF. The chain employs TRBV6-5 and TRBJ1-6, with TRBD1 as a possible D gene (6 bases). The V end lost 6 bases, the J end lost 10 bases, and 19 bases lay between the germline ends. This CDR3 has 15 residues. Germline V CDR1 and CDR2: MNHEY, SVGAGI.

The chain combines TRBV2 with TRBJ1-4; no reliable D call. Germline-derived CDR1 and CDR2 are SNHLY and FYNNEI. The CDR3 contains 13 residues. V lost 3 bases and J lost 6, with 8 bases in between. CDR3 amino acids: CASSDEGDEKLFF. The CDR3 bases are TGTGCCAGCAGTGATGAGGGCGATGAAAAACTGTTTTTT.

The chain joins TRBV9 to TRBJ1-1, with unresolved D. Trimming left V 0 bases short and J 5 bases short, with 20 bases between. This CDR3 spans 17 amino acids. Germline loops: CDR1 SGDLS, CDR2 YYNGEE. The DNA for the CDR3 is TGTGCCAGCAGCGTAGGCCCCAAGGCGTCGCCGAGAACTGAAGCTTTCTTT. It specifies CASSVGPKASPRTEAFF.